This TCR beta chain is from a study of T-cell memory formation after mild COVID-19. This clonotype was detected only a few times. What it binds is not known. Study-wide results and limits: Day 15 to 85 contractors were CD4/CD8 balanced; later expanders leaned CD4+.

TCRdb analysed the 5' RACE reads with MiXCR anew, one entry per CDR3 protein. The table includes hundreds of thousands of distinct CDR3 sequences, about a sixth detected once. This receptor was taken from an adult woman who had mild COVID-19 (a few samples of this study predate the infection). Cell type and time point are not known. Input material: PBMCs or a T cell subset sorted from them (not recorded which).

This chain's CDR3 is CASSSGDGANSPLHF. The CDR3 DNA follows: TGTGCCAGCAGTTCCGGGGATGGGGCCAATTCACCCCTCCACTTT. The rearrangement joins TRBV12-3 or TRBV12-4 to TRBJ1-6, with a tentative D call TRBD1 (5 bases). V shed 4 bases and J shed 7 bases, with 14 bases lying between them. There are 15 residues in the CDR3.